Included here is one T cell receptor (beta chain) sequence, with context. How the authors handled the data: Estimated nucleated cell counts came from reference gene primer amplification. Clones were sequenced by immunoSEQ multiplex PCR, and TCRdb holds only the in-frame ones, with some missing. That table is the source of V, J and clone size, and D and trimming were worked out from the DNA. Of some 150,000 clones detected, roughly 73% appear once; the ten largest clones hold 9%. The CDR3 has 13 residues. Germline CDR1 LGHNA, CDR2 YSLEER. Trimming shortened V by 4 bases and J by 8 bases, and 11 bases separated the two germline ends. The data were taken from a study of blood T cell repertoires in COVID-19. The wider study: Samples representing acute and convalescent COVID-19 were sourced from the United States, Italy and Spain. From T cells, B-cell-depleted T cells, or PBMCs came the material, which was cDNA or gDNA.

The sequenced sample consisted of peripheral blood. The TCR was taken from a woman in her forties or fifties with active or convalescent COVID-19. The rearrangement joins TRBV4-3 to TRBJ1-4; possible D gene TRBD1, 6 bases. The CDR3 nucleotides are TGCGCCAGCAGCCTACAGGGTGGCGAAAAACTGTTTTTT. It encodes CASSLQGGEKLFF.